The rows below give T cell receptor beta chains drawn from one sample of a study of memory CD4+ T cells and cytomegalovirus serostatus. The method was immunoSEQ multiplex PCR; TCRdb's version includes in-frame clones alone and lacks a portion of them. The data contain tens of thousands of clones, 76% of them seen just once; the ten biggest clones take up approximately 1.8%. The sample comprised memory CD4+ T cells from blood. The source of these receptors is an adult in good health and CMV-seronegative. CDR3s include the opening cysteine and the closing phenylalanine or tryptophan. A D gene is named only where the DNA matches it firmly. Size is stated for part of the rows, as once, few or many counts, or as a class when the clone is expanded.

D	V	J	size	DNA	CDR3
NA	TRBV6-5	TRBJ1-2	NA	TGTGCCAGCGGTCGGGGTTCGGCGAGTGGCTACACCTTC	CASGRGSASGYTF
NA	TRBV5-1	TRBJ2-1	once	TGCGCCAGCAGCTTAACAGGGGACTACGGCAATGAGCAGTTCTTC	CASSLTGDYGNEQFF
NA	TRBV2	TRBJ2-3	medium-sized	TGTGCCAGCAGCGAGACAGATACGCAGTATTTT	CASSETDTQYF
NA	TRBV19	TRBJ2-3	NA	TGTGCCAGTAGTCAGGACTTCCCATACGTAGATACGCAGTATTTT	CASSQDFPYVDTQYF
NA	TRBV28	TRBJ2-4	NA	TGTGCCAGCACGGATTTAGCCAAAAACATTCAGTACTTC	CASTDLAKNIQYF
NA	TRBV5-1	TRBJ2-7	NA	TGCGCCAGCAGCGACCTGGGTGGGGGCGAGCAGTACTTC	CASSDLGGGEQYF
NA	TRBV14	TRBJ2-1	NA	TGTGCCAGCAGCCGTACCAGGGACGGGGAGCAGTTCTTC	CASSRTRDGEQFF
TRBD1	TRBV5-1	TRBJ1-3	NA	TGCGCCAGCAGCAGGGGACAGAGGTCTGGAAACACCATATATTTT	CASSRGQRSGNTIYF
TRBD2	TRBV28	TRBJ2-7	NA	TGTGCCAGCCATAGCCCCGGGGGGGTGAGCTCCTACGAGCAGTACTTC	CASHSPGGVSSYEQYF
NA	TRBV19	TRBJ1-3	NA	TGTGCCACCAACGACCGGGGGATTGGAAACACCATATATTTT	CATNDRGIGNTIYF
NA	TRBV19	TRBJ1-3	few	TGTGCCAGTAGATCGGCGGGCTCTGGAAACACCATATATTTT	CASRSAGSGNTIYF
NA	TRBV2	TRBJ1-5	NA	TGTGCCAGCAGGCCGGACAGCCGCAATCGGCCCCAGCATTTT	CASRPDSRNRPQHF
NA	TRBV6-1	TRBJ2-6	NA	TGTGCCAGCAGTGAAGCTGGGGCCAACGTCCTGACTTTC	CASSEAGANVLTF
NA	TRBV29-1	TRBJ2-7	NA	TGCAGCGTTGAACTAGGGACGAATCCCTACGAGCAGTACTTC	CSVELGTNPYEQYF
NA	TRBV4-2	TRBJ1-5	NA	TGTGCCAGCAGCCAAGAGTCGGCGGGGAGCAATCAGCCCCAGCATTTT	CASSQESAGSNQPQHF
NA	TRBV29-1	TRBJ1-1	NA	TGCAGCGTTTGGAGAAACACTGAAGCTTTCTTT	CSVWRNTEAFF
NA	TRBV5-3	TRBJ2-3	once	TGTGCCAGAAGCTTGGGTAAGCTTTGCGGGGGCCGGACTAGCACAGATACGCAGTATTTT	CARSLGKLCGGRTSTDTQYF
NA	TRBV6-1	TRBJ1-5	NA	TGTGCCAGCAGTTTTTCACAGGGTGGGGGTCAGCCCCAGCATTTT	CASSFSQGGGQPQHF
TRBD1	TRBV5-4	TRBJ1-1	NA	TGTGCCAGCAGCAAGGGACAGATGGACACTGAAGCTTTCTTT	CASSKGQMDTEAFF
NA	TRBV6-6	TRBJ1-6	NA	TGTGCCAGCAGTTACGCAGGACGTGGGAATTCACCCCTCCACTTT	CASSYAGRGNSPLHF
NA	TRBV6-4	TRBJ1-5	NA	TGTGCCAGCAGTCTGTATTATTTTCCCGGGTTTGGCAATCAGCCCCAGCATTTT	CASSLYYFPGFGNQPQHF
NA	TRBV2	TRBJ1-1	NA	TGTGCCAGCAGTCCAGAGGGAGGCGCTGAAGCTTTCTTT	CASSPEGGAEAFF
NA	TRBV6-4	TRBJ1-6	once	TGTGCCAGCAGTGACTCTATTTGGGGTTCACCCCTCCACTTT	CASSDSIWGSPLHF
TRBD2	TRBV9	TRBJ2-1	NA	TGTGCCAGCAGCGTAGCCGAGGGGACTAGCCAGTTCTTC	CASSVAEGTSQFF
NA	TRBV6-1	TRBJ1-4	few	TGTGCCAGCAGTGGGAGCCCGGGGGGGTTGCGGCATGAAAAACTGTTTTTT	CASSGSPGGLRHEKLFF
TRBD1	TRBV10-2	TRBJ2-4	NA	TGCGCCAGCAGTGAGTCGCGACAGGGGGTTGGCAAAAACATTCAGTACTTC	CASSESRQGVGKNIQYF
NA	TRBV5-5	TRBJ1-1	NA	TGTGCCAGCAGCCCAGGATGGAAGGCTGAAGCTTTCTTT	CASSPGWKAEAFF
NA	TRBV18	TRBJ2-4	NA	TGTGCCAGCTCACCCTTGGGGAAGGTTGGAGGCATTCAGTACTTC	CASSPLGKVGGIQYF
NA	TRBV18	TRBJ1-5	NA	TGTGCCAGCTCACCACGGACAGAGACGGCCGCGGGTCAGCCCCAGCATTTT	CASSPRTETAAGQPQHF
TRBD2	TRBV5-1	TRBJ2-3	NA	TGCGCCAGCAGCTTGTTGTTTGCGGGGGGAAGCACAGATACGCAGTATTTT	CASSLLFAGGSTDTQYF
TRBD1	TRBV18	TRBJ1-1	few	TGTGCCAGCTCACCACCTAACAGGGGGGGGACTGAAGCTTTCTTT	CASSPPNRGGTEAFF
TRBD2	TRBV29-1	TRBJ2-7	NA	TGCAGCGTTATGGGGACTAGCGGGGCGGGTAGGGAGCAGTACTTC	CSVMGTSGAGREQYF
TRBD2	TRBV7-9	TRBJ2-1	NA	TGTGCCAGCAGCGAGACTAGCGGGGCGTACGATGAGCAGTTCTTC	CASSETSGAYDEQFF
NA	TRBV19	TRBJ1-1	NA	TGTGCCAGTAGATCCCCGGGAATGAGCACTGAAGCTTTCTTT	CASRSPGMSTEAFF